Sequencing of this T cell receptor (beta chain) was carried out in a study of T cells in Graves' hyperthyroidism and ophthalmopathy. There were TCR beta CDR3 regions amplified from RNA transcripts. The study used the HTBI primer set for a first-round RT-PCR of the TCR CDR3. TCRdb passed the multiplex PCR reads through MiXCR, listing each CDR3 protein once. The sample holds about 350,000 distinct CDR3 sequences, roughly an eighth seen once. Germline V lookup: CDR1 SGHVS, CDR2 FQNEAQ. The V gene end was trimmed by 5 bases and the J gene end by 8 bases; junction bases not matched to a gene: 5. The CDR3 is made up of 15 amino acids. This clonotype has a count of ten or more.

This chain links TRBV7-8 with TRBJ2-1; 14 bases are shared with TRBD2. This TCR derives from a woman in her thirties or forties with Graves' ophthalmopathy. What was sequenced was blood. The CDR3 is CASSPGLAGADEQFF. DNA of the CDR3: TGTGCCAGCAGCCCGGGACTAGCGGGAGCGGATGAGCAGTTCTTC. The full variable domain, its missing parts supplied by reference TRBV7-8 and TRBJ2-1, is GAGVSQSPRYKVAKRGQDVALRCDPISGHVSLFWYQQALGQGPEFLTYFQNEAQLDKSGLPSDRFFAERPEGSVSTLKIQRTQQEDSAVYLCASSPGLAGADEQFFGPGTRLTVL.